The entry below describes one TCR beta chain. The antigen this receptor binds is unknown. Base qualities are not provided; no much larger clone lies one nucleotide away. Trimming at the junction amounts to 4 bases on V and 5 bases on J, and the germline ends lie 23 bases apart. The CDR3 goes from the cysteine to the phenylalanine over 17 residues. Only the CDR3 portion is preserved as DNA: 51 bases, with reading frame beginning at the first base. Via the germline V gene (reference sequence), CDR1 is SGHNT and CDR2 YYREEE. Synthetic TCR analog templates were spiked into each PCR to estimate absolute template abundance from read counts. Using the immunoSEQ assay, TCRbeta CDR3 regions were amplified from genomic DNA with bias-controlled V and J gene primers. Sequencing of rearranged TCRbeta segments was performed at approximately 20X coverage. Per the authors' processing: Sequencing errors were corrected by clustering and CDR3s were annotated against IMGT to assign V, D and J genes. Downstream analyses used only productive TCRbeta rearrangements, leaving out any out-of-frame or stop-codon sequences. To compute clonality, Shannon entropy was normalized by the log of the number of unique productive sequences and then subtracted from one. Fisher's exact test with Benjamini-Hochberg correction, at a threshold of adjusted p below 0.01, was used to find clones that differed between time points or between blood and tumor. The table was pulled from immuneACCESS by TCRdb, which kept in-frame rearrangements only. Such tables lose some clones; where checked, under half of the loss comes from unresolved V genes, and the rest has no known cause. V, J and clone size are taken as reported in that table, and D and trimming were inferred from the DNA itself. Recorded for this sample are 95,000 to 100,000 clones; roughly 84% of them occurred a single time. 1.5% to 2% of the sample belongs to the ten largest clones.

This entry is derived from a study of PD-L1 blockade in urothelial cancer (TCRdb year 2017). At the level of the whole study: Every patient began therapy around 2014 and was given atezolizumab 1,200 mg intravenously every 3 weeks. An exploratory multi-omic analysis was conducted of the somatic, immune and clinical correlates of response to PD-L1 blockade with atezolizumab in urothelial cancer. TCR sequencing covered pretreatment tumor samples and matched, serially collected peripheral blood taken before and after atezolizumab treatment. Blood samples yielded a median of about 150,000 T cells and more than 75,000 unique TCRs, with median clonality approximately 0.08. Some 29 patients had pretreatment blood TCR-seq, approximately 24 had at least one posttreatment blood collection, and approximately 24 had tumor TCR-seq. Durable clinical benefit was achieved by nine patients but not by the remaining 20. Patients had an ECOG performance status of 0 or 1 and had received between 0 and 3 prior chemotherapy regimens. About nine tenths of the roughly 29 patients were identified as males with urothelial cancer of bladder origin, and a prior smoking history was reported by 18 of 29 patients. Blood samples were analyzed at two time points: 3 weeks after treatment start (second dose) and 6 weeks after treatment start. Whole exome sequencing and RNA sequencing of pretreatment tumors were performed alongside TCR sequencing in the same patients. Progression-free survival longer than 6 months counted as durable clinical benefit, and TCR features were additionally tested against both progression-free and overall survival. The paper's findings and limits, for the study overall: A pretreatment peripheral blood TCR clonality below the median was linked to improved progression-free and overall survival. Because of the small sample size (n of about 30) and the many exploratory analyses performed, the results are intended to be regarded as hypothesis-generating. At 3 weeks after the start of treatment, tumor-associated TCR clones in peripheral blood had expanded more in patients with durable benefit (n of about 20, p = 0.022).

The time point label here, explained by the study, means: pretreatment peripheral blood. A cohort of some 29 patients with locally advanced or metastatic urothelial carcinoma, treated at Memorial Sloan Kettering on a trial protocol, was included. Peripheral blood mononuclear cells were collected pretreatment and during treatment, with between 1 and 8 total time points obtained per patient. The Qiagen DNeasy Blood extraction kit was used to purify genomic DNA from total PBMCs and from tumor samples. PBMCs were collected pretreatment and during treatment, and were isolated and stored as previously described.

Recombination connected TRBV5-4 to TRBJ2-3, with a weak D call of TRBD2 (8 bases match). This receptor was obtained from a man between 60 and 75 years old with urothelial cancer. The starting material was PBMCs, obtained around atezolizumab (anti-PD-L1) treatment. The nucleotide sequence reads TGTGCCAGCAGCAAGAACAGGGGCGGGAGGAGTGAAGATACGCAGTATTTT. Its protein is CASSKNRGGRSEDTQYF.